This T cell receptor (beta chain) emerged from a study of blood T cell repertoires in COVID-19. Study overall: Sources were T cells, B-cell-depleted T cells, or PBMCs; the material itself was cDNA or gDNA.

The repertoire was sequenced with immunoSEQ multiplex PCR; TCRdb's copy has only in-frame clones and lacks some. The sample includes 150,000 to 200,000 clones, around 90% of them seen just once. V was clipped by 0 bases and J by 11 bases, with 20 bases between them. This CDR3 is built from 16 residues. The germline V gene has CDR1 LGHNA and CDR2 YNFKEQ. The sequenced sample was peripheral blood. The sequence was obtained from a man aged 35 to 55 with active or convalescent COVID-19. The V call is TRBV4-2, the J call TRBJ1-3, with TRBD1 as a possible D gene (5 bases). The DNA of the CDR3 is TGTGCCAGCAGCCAAGATCCTGGGGCACCCGGTGCGGCCATATATTTT. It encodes CASSQDPGAPGAAIYF.